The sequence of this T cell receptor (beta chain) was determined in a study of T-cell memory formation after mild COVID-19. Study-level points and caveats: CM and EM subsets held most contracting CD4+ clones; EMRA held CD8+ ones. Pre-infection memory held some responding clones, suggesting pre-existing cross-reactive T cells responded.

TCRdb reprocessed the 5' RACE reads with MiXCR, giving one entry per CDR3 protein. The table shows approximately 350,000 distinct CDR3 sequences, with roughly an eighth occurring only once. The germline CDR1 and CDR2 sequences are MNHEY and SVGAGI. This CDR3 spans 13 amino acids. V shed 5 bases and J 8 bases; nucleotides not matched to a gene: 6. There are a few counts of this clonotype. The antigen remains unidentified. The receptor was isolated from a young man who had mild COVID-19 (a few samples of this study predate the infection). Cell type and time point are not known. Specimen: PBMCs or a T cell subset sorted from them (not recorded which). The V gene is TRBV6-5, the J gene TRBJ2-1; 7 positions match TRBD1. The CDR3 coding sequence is TGTGCCAGCAGTAACTACAGGGGCTATGAGCAGTTCTTC. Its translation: CASSNYRGYEQFF.